The clone carrying this T cell receptor beta chain was found a few times. The sample belongs to a study of immune characterization of retroperitoneal liposarcoma. Each CDR3 protein gets one entry after TCRdb re-called the PCR reads with MiXCR. Among roughly 10,000 distinct CDR3 sequences listed, 25% to 30% were seen once. The CDR3 has 13 amino acids. V was trimmed by 10 bases and J by 6 bases, leaving 17 bases between them. CDR1 MNHNS and CDR2 SASEGT come from the germline V gene. The source material was tumor tissue. The sequence came from a male donor with retroperitoneal liposarcoma. This sequence joins TRBV6-1 and TRBJ2-3; D remains unclear. The CDR3 is CATGESFGDTQYF. Written as DNA, the CDR3 is TGTGCCACCGGTGAGAGCTTCGGCGATACGCAGTATTTT.